This T cell receptor beta chain derives from a study of blood T cells in healthy people across ages. As concerns this clonotype: No antigen is known for it.

A J-beta primer mix and a sample-barcoded 5' primer were used in a second PCR of roughly 6 to 11 cycles. TCRdb analysed the 5' RACE reads with MiXCR anew, one entry per CDR3 protein. The sample lists just over 800,000 distinct CDR3 sequences, 62% seen once, with roughly 26% in the top ten. Study-level points and caveats: Diversity estimates from one million T cells were considered underestimates.

It was approximately 10 milliliters of peripheral blood that were drawn from each donor. In each sample, at least 6.5 million PBMCs were isolated. The sample consisted of blood. The source of this sequence is a man aged 25-45 years in good health.

The CDR3 protein is CASSEDRDRETQYF. DNA of the CDR3: TGTGCCAGCTCAGAGGACAGGGATCGAGAGACCCAGTACTTC. The chain has TRBV28 and TRBJ2-5; 8 bases are shared with TRBD1. This CDR3 is 14 amino acids long. Trimming removed 8 bases from V and 4 bases from J; junction bases left unmatched: 9. Per germline, CDR1 MDHEN and CDR2 SYDVKM.